This record looks at one T cell receptor (beta chain) sequence and its context. Time point defined: patch test 1, 2 weeks after DPC sensitization. Treatment defined: therapeutic diphenylcyclopropenone sensitization with weekly scalp DPC. The data stem from a study of human T cells and chemical hapten exposure. Across the whole study: Patch tests put 0.01% DPC on the upper back, read at 6 days.

TCRdb processed the RACE reads anew with MiXCR; each CDR3 protein has one entry. The sample shows approximately 60,000 distinct CDR3 sequences, about 9.3% of them seen only once. This receptor was identified in a woman between 40 and 50 years old with alopecia areata. Some clones in this sample may be carry-over from other donors' samples. The specimen comprised whole blood, sampled in connection with sensitization to the hapten diphenylcyclopropenone (DPC).

The CDR3 sequence: CASMRVKANTGELFF. Written as DNA, the CDR3 is TGCGCCTCCATGAGGGTTAAAGCGAACACCGGGGAGCTGTTTTTT. The V and J genes are TRBV5-1 and TRBJ2-2; maybe TRBD2 (5 bases). Trimming pared 10 bases from V and 0 bases from J, leaving 16 bases between. Germline values: CDR1 SGHRS, CDR2 YFSETQ. The length of the CDR3 is 15 residues. Together with reference TRBV5-1 and TRBJ2-2, the CDR3 gives the full variable domain: KAGVTQTPRYLIKTRGQQVTLSCSPISGHRSVSWYQQTPGQGLQFLFEYFSETQRNKGNFPGRFSGRQFSNSRSEMNVSTLELGDSALYLCASMRVKANTGELFFGEGSRLTVL.